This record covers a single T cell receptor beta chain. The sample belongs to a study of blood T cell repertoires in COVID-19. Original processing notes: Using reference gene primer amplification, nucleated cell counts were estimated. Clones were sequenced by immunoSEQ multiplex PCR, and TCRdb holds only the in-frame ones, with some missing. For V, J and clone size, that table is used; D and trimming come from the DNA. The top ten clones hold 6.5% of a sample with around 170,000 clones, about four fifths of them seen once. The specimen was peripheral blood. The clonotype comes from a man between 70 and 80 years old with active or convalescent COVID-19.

The chain's CDR3 is CASSSGQGAPNQPQHF. CDR3 DNA: TGTGCCAGCAGTTCCGGACAGGGGGCCCCCAATCAGCCCCAGCATTTT. The rearrangement links TRBV6-2 or TRBV6-3 to TRBJ1-5, with 11 bases matching TRBD1. Germline values: CDR1 MNHEY, CDR2 SVGEGT. The J segment lost 3 bases and the V segment lost 4 bases, leaving 5 bases of the junction unmatched. CDR3 length: 16 amino acids.